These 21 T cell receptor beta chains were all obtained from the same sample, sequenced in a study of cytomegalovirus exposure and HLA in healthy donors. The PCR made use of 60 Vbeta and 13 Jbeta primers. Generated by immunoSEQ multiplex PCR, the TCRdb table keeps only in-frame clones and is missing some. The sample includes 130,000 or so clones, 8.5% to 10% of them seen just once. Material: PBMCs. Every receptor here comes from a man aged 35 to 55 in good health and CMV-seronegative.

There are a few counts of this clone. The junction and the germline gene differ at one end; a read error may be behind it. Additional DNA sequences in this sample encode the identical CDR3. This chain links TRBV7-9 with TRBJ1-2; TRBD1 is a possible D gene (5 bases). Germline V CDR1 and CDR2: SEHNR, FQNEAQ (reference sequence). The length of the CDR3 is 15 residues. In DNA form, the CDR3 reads TGCGCCAGCAGCTCAACGGGTCCCCCAGGGCGTGGCTACACCTTC. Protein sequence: CASSSTGPPGRGYTF.

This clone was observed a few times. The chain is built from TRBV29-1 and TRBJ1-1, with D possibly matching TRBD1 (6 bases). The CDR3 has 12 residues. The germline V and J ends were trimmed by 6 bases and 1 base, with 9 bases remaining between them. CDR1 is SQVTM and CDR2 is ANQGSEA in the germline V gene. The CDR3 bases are TGCAGCGTCGACAGGCAGAACACTGAAGCTTTCTTT. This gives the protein CSVDRQNTEAFF.

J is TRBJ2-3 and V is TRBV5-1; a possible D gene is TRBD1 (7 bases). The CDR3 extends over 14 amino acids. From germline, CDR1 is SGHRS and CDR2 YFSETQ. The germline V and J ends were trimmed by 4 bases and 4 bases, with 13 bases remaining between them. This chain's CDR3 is CASSLQGGPDTQYF. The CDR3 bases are TGCGCCAGCAGCCTCCAGGGGGGTCCAGATACGCAGTATTTT.

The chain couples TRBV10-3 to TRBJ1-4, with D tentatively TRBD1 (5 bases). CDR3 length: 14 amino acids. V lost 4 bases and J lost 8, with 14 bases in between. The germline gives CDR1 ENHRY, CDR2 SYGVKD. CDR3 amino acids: CAISGGGGEEKLFF. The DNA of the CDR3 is TGTGCCATCAGTGGGGGGGGAGGAGAAGAAAAACTGTTTTTT.

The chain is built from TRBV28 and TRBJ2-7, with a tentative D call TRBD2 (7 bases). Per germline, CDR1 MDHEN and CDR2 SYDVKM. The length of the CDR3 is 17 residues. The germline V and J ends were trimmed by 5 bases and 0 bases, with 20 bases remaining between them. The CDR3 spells CASSPQLGGASSYEQYF. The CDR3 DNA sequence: TGTGCCAGCAGTCCCCAACTAGGGGGGGCGAGCTCCTACGAGCAGTACTTC.

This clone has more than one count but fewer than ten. The CDR3 nucleotides read TGTGCCAGCAGCTTCGGGTCCAGTTTCGAGCAGTACTTC. Its translation is CASSFGSSFEQYF. This chain joins TRBV5-6 and TRBJ2-7, with D hard to call. In germline, CDR1 is SGHDT, CDR2 YYEEEE. Trimming stripped 2 bases from V and 6 bases from J, with 12 bases between. The CDR3 has 13 residues.

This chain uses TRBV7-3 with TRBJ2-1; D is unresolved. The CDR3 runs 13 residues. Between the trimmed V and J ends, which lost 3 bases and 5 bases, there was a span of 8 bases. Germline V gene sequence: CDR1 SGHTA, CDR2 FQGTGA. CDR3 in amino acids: CASSFGPNNEQFF. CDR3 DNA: TGTGCCAGCAGCTTTGGGCCAAACAATGAGCAGTTCTTC.

The CDR3 DNA is TGTGCCTGGAGTCCAGACAGGGGAGATGGCTACACCTTC. It is translated as CAWSPDRGDGYTF. The rearrangement joins TRBV30 to TRBJ1-2; 8 bases are shared with TRBD1. Trimming removed 2 bases from V and 6 bases from J; junction bases left unmatched: 5. There are 13 residues in the CDR3. Germline assignment: CDR1 GTSNPN and CDR2 SVGIG (reference sequence).

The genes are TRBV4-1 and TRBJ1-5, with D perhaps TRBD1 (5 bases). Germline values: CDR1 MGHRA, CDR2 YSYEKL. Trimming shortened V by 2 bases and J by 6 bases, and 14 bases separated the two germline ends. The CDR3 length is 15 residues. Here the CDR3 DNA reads TGCGCCAGCAGCCAATCGGAGGGGATAAGTCAGCCCCAGCATTTT. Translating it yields CASSQSEGISQPQHF.

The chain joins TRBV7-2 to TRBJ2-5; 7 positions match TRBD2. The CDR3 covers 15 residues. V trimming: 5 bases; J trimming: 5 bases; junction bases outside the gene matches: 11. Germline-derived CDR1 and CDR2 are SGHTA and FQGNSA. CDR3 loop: CASSPDGGGGETQYF. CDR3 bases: TGTGCCAGCAGCCCGGATGGCGGGGGTGGCGAGACCCAGTACTTC.

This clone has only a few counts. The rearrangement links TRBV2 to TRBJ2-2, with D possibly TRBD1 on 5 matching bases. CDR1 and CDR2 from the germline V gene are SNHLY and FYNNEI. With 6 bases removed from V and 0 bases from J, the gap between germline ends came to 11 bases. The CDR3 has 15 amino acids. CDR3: CASSLVGANTGELFF. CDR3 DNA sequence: TGTGCCAGCAGCCTCGTAGGGGCGAACACCGGGGAGCTGTTTTTT.

The CDR3 reads CAWSGLLGGGNEKLFF. CDR3 DNA sequence: TGTGCCTGGAGTGGTCTTTTGGGCGGAGGTAATGAAAAACTGTTTTTT. This chain joins TRBV30 and TRBJ1-4; D is uncertain. The germline CDR1 and CDR2 sequences are GTSNPN and SVGIG (reference sequence). CDR3 length equals 16 residues. V was shortened by 1 base and J by 4 bases, with 16 bases between the two germline ends.

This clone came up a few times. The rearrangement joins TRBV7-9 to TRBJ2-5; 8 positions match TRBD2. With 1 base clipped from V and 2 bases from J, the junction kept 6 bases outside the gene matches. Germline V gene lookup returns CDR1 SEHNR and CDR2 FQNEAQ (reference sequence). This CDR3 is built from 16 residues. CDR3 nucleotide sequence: TGTGCCAGCAGCTTAGGTCTGCGGGGGGAACAAGAGACCCAGTACTTC. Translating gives CASSLGLRGEQETQYF.

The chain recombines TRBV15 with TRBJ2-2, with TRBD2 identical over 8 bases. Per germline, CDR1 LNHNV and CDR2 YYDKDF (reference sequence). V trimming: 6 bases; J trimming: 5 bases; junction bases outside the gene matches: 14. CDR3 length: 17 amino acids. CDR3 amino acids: CATRPGWAGGGTGELFF. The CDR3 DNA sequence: TGTGCCACCAGGCCGGGGTGGGCGGGGGGTGGGACCGGGGAGCTGTTTTTT.

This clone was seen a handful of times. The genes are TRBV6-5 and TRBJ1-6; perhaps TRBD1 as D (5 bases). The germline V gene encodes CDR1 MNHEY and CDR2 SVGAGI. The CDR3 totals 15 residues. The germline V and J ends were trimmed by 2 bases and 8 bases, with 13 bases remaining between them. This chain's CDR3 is CASSYGTWGDSPLHF. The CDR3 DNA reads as TGTGCCAGCAGTTACGGGACCTGGGGGGATTCACCCCTCCACTTT.

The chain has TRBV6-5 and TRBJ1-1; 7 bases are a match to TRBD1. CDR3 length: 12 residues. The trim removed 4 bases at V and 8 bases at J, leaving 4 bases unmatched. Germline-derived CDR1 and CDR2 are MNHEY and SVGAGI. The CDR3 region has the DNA TGTGCCAGCAGTTTTGGGGACAGAGAAGCTTTCTTT. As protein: CASSFGDREAFF.

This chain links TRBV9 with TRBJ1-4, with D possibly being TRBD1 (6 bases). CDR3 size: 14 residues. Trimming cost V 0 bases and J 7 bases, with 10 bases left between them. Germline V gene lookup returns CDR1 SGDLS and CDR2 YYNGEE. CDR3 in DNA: TGTGCCAGCAGCGTAGATGGGGGCTCTGAAAAACTGTTTTTT. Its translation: CASSVDGGSEKLFF. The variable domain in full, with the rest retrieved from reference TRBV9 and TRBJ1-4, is DSGVTQTPKHLITATGQRVTLRCSPRSGDLSVYWYQQSLDQGLQFLIQYYNGEERAKGNILERFSAQQFPDLHSELNLSSLELGDSALYFCASSVDGGSEKLFFGSGTQLSVL.

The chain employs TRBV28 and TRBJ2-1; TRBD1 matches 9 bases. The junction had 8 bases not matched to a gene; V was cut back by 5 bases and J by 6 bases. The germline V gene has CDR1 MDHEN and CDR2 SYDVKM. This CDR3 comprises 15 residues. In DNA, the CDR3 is TGTGCCAGCAGTATATTACAGGGGGCGGGCAATGAGCAGTTCTTC. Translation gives CASSILQGAGNEQFF.

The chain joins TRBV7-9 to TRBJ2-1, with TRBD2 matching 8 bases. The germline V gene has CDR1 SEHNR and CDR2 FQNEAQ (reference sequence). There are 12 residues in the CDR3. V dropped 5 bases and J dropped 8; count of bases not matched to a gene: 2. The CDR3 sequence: CASSPGGYEQFF. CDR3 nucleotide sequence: TGTGCCAGCAGCCCGGGGGGGTATGAGCAGTTCTTC.

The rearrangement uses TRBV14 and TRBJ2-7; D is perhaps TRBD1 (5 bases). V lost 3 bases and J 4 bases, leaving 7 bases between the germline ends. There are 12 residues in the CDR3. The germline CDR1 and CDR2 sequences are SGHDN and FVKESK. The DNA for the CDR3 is TGTGCCAGCAGCCAGGGGCCTTACGAGCAGTACTTC. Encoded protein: CASSQGPYEQYF.

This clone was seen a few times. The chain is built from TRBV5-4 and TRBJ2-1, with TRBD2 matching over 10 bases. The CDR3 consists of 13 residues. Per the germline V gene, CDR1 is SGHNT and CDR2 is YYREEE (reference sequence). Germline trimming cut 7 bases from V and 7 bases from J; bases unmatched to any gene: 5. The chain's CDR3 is CASGMTSGNEQFF. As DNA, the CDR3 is TGTGCCAGCGGAATGACTAGCGGGAATGAGCAGTTCTTC.